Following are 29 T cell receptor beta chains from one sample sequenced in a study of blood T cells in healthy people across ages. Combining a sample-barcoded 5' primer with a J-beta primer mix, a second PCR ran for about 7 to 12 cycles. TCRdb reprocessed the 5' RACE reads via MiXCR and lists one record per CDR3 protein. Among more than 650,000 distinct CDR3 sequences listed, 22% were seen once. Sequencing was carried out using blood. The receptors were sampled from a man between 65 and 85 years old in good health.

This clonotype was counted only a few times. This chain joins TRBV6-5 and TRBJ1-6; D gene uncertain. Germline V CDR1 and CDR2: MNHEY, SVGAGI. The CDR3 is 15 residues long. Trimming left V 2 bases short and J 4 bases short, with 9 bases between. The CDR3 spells CASSYQVTYNSPLHF. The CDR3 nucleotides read TGTGCCAGCAGTTACCAGGTGACATATAATTCACCCCTCCACTTT.

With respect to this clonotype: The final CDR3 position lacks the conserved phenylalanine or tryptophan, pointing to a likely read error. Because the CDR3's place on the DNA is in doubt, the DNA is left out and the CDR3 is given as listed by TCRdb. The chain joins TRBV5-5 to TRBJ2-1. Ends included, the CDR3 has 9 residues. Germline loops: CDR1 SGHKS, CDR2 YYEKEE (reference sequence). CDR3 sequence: CASSFKGNI.

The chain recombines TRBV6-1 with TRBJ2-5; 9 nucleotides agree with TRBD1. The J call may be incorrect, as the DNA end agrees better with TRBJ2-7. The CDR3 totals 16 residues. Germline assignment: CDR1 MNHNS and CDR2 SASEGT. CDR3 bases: TGTGCCAGCAGAAAGGGGGGACAGGGTAGTAGGTACGAGCAGTACGTC. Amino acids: CASRKGGQGSRYEQYV.

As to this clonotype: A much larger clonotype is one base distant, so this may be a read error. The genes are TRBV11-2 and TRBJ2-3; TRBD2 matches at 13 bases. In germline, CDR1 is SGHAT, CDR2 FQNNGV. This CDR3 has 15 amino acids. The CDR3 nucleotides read TGTGTCAGCAGCTTGGGACTAGCGGGACCAGGTACGCAGTATTTT. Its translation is CVSSLGLAGPGTQYF. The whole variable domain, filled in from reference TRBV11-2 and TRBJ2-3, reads EAGVAQSPRYKIIEKRQSVAFWCNPISGHATLYWYQQILGQGPKLLIQFQNNGVVDDSQLPKDRFSAERLKGVDSTLKIQPAKLEDSAVYLCVSSLGLAGPGTQYFGPGTRLTVL.

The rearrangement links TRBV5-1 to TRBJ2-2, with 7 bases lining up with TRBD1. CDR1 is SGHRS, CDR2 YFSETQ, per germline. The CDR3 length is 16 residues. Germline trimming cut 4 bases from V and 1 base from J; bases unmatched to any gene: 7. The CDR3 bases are TGCGCCAGCAGCCCGAGACAGGGAAAGAACACCGGGGAGCTGTTTTTT. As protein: CASSPRQGKNTGELFF.

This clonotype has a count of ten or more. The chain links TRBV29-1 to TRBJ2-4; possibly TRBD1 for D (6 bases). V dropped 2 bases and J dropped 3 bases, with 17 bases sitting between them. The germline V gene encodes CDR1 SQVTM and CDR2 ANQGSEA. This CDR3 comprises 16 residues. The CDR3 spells CSVERLPGADKNIQYF. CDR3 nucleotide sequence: TGCAGCGTTGAACGGCTGCCAGGGGCGGACAAAAACATTCAGTACTTC.

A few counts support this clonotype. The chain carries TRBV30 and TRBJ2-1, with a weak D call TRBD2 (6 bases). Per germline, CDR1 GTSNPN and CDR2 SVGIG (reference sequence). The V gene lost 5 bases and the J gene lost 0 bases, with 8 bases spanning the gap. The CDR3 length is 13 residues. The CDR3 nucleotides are TGTGCCTGGGAGACTAGCTCCTACAATGAGCAGTTCTTC. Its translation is CAWETSSYNEQFF.

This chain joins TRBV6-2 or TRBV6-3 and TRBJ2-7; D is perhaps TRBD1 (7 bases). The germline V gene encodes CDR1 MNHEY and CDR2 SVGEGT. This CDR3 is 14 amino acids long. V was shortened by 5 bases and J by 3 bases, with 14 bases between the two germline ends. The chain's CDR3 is CASSRGTAVYEQYV. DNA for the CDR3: TGTGCCAGCAGTCGCGGGACAGCCGTCTACGAGCAGTACGTC.

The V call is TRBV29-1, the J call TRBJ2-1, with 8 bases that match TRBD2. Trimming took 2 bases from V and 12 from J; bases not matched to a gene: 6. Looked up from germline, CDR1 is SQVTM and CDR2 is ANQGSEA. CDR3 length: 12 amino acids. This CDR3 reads CSVESGRAGQFF. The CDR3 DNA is TGCAGCGTTGAATCCGGGAGGGCAGGGCAGTTCTTC.

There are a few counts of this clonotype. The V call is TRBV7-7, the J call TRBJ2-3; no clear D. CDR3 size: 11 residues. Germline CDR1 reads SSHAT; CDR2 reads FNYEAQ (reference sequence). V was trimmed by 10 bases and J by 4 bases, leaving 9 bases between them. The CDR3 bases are TGTGCCATCGGCAGAGCAGATACGCAGTATTTT. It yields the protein CAIGRADTQYF. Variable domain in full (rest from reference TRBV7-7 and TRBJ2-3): GAGVSQSPRYKVTKRGQDVTLRCDPISSHATLYWYQQALGQGPEFLTYFNYEAQPDKSGLPSDRFSAERPEGSISTLTIQRTEQRDSAMYRCAIGRADTQYFGPGTRLTVL.

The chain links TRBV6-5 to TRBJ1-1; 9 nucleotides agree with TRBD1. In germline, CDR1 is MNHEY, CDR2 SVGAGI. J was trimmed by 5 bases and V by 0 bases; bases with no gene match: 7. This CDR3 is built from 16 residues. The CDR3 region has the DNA TGTGCCAGCAGTTACTCAGGGACAGGGAGGACGACTGAAGCTTTCTTT. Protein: CASSYSGTGRTTEAFF.

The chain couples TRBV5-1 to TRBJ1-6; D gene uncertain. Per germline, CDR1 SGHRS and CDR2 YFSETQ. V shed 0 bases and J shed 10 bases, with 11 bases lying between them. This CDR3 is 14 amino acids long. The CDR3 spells CASSLDWSGSPLHF. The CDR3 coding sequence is TGCGCCAGCAGCTTGGACTGGTCGGGGTCACCCCTCCACTTT.

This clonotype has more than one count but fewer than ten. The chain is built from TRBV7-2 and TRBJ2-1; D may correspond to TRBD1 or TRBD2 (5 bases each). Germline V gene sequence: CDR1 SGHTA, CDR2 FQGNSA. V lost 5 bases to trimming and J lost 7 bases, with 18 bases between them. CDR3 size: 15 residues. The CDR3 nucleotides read TGTGCCAGCAGCCCGGGGCGGCGGAGTATAAATGAGCAGTTCTTC. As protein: CASSPGRRSINEQFF.

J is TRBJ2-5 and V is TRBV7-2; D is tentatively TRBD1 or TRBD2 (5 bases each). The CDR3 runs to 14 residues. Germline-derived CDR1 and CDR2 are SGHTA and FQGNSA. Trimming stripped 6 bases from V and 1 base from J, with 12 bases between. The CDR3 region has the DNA TGTGCCAGCAGTCAGGGCGGGCCCCAAGAGACCCAGTACTTC. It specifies CASSQGGPQETQYF. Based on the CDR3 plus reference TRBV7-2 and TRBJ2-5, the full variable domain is GAGVSQSPSNKVTEKGKDVELRCDPISGHTALYWYRQSLGQGLEFLIYFQGNSAPDKSGLPSDRFSAERTGGSVSTLTIQRTQQEDSAVYLCASSQGGPQETQYFGPGTRLLVL.

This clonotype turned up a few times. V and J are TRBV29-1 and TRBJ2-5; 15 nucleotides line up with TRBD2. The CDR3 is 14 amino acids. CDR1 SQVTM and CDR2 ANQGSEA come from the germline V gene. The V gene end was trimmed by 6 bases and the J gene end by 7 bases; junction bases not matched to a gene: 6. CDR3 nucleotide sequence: TGCAGCGTGGGACTAGCGGGGGGACCAGGGACCCAGTACTTC. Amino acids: CSVGLAGGPGTQYF.

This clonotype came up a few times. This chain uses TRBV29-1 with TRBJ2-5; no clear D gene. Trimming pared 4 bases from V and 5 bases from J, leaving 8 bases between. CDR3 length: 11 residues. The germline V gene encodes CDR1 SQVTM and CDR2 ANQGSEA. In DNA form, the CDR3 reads TGCAGCGTTGGAGAAGTGGAGACCCAGTACTTC. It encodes CSVGEVETQYF.

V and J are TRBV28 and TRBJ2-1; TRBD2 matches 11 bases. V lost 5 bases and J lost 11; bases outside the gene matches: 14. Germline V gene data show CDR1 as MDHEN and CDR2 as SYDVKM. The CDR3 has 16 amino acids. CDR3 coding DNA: TGTGCCAGCAGTCCCCGCGGACTAGCGGGCTCTCTCAAGCAGTTCTTC. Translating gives CASSPRGLAGSLKQFF.

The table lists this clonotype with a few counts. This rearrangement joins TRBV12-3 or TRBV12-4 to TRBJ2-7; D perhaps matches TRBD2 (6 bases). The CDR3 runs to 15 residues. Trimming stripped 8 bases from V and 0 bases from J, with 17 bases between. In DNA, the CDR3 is TGTGCCAGCGCCTGGGCGGGGACCATCTCCTACGAGCAGTACTTC. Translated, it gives CASAWAGTISYEQYF.

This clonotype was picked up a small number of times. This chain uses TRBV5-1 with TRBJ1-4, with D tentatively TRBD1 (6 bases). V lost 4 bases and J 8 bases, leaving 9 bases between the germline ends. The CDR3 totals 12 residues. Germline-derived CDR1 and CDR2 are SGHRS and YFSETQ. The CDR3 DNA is TGCGCCAGCAGCCAACAGGGAGAAAAACTGTTTTTT. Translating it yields CASSQQGEKLFF.

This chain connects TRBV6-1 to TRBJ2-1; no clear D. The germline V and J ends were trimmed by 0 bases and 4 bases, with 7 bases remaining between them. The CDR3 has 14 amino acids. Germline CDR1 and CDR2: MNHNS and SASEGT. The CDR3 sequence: CASSEAWSYNEQFF. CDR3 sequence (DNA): TGTGCCAGCAGTGAAGCGTGGAGTTACAATGAGCAGTTCTTC.

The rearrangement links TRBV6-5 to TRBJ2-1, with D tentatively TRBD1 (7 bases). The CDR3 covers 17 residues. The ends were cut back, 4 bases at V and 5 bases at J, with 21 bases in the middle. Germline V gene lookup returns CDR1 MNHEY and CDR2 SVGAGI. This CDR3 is CASSFSPRDRHNNEQFF. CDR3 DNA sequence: TGTGCCAGCAGTTTTTCCCCGCGGGACAGACATAACAATGAGCAGTTCTTC.

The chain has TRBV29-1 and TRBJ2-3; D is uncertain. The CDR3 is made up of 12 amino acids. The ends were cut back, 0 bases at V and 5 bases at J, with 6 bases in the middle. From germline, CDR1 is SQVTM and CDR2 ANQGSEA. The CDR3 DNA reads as TGCAGCGTTGAAGATTCGATAGATACGCAGTATTTT. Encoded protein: CSVEDSIDTQYF.

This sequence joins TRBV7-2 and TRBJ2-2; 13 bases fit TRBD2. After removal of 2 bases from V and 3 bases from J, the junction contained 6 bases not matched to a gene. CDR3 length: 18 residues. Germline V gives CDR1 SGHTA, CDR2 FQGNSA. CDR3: CASSLTSGRAVDTGELFF. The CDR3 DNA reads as TGTGCCAGCAGCTTAACTAGCGGGAGGGCCGTTGACACCGGGGAGCTGTTTTTT. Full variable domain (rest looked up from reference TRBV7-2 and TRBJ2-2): GAGVSQSPSNKVTEKGKDVELRCDPISGHTALYWYRQSLGQGLEFLIYFQGNSAPDKSGLPSDRFSAERTGGSVSTLTIQRTQQEDSAVYLCASSLTSGRAVDTGELFFGEGSRLTVL.

The CDR3 DNA reads TGTGCCAGCAGTTTCAGGGCCGCGGGTGAAGCTTTCTTT. Its protein is CASSFRAAGEAFF. The chain employs TRBV27 and TRBJ1-1, with D perhaps matching TRBD1 (5 bases). The germline gives CDR1 MNHEY, CDR2 SMNVEV (reference sequence). The V and J ends lost 3 bases and 7 bases respectively, with 12 bases between them. There are 13 residues in the CDR3.

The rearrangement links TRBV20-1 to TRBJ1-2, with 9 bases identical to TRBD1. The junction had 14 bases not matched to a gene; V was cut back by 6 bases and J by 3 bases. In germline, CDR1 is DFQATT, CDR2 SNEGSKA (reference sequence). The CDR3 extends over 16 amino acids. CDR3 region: CSAYIAGQGDDYGYTF. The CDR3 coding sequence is TGCAGTGCGTACATTGCGGGACAGGGAGACGACTATGGCTACACCTTC.

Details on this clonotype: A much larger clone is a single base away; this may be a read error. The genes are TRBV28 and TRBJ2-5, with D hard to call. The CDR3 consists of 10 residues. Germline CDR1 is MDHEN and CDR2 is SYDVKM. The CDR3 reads CASSYIKTLF. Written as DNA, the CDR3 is TGTGCCAGCAGCTATATTAAGACGCTCTTC.

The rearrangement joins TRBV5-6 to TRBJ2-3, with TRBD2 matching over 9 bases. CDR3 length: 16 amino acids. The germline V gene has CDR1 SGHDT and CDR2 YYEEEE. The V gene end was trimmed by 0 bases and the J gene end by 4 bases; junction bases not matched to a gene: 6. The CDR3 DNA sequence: TGTGCCAGCAGCTTGGCGGGTAGCGGGAGTGCAGATACGCAGTATTTT. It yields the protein CASSLAGSGSADTQYF.

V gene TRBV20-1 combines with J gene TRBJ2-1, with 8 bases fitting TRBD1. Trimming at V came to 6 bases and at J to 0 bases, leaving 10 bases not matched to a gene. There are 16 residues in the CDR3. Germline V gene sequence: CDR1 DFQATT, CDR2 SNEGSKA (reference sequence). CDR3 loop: CSAGGLGQDSYNEQFF. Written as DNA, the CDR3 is TGCAGTGCAGGGGGATTGGGACAGGACTCCTACAATGAGCAGTTCTTC.

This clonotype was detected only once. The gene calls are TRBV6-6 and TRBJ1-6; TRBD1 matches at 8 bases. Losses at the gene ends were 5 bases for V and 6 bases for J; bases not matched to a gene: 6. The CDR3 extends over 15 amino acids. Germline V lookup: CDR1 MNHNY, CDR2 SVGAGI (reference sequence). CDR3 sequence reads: CASSGAGTGNSPLHF. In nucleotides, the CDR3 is TGTGCCAGCAGTGGAGCCGGGACAGGTAATTCACCCCTCCACTTT.